A single T cell receptor (beta chain) is shown here with its context. As yet, its antigen is unknown. The data derive from a study of cytomegalovirus exposure and HLA in healthy donors. Study results and limitations: Overall, some 160 TCR beta chains were annotated as cytomegalovirus-associated.

The method was immunoSEQ multiplex PCR; TCRdb's version includes in-frame clones alone and lacks a portion of them. This sample has about 110,000 clones; 88% occur once, and the top ten carry less than 2%. This CDR3 has 17 amino acids. CDR1 is ENHRY, CDR2 SYGVKD, per germline. V trimming: 0 bases; J trimming: 3 bases; junction bases outside the gene matches: 9. The TCR originated in a woman aged 18-35 years in good health and CMV-seropositive. The chain joins TRBV10-3 to TRBJ1-2, with 8 bases identical to TRBD1. Sample: PBMCs. This CDR3 reads CAISESIRTGKDYGYTF. In DNA form, the CDR3 reads TGTGCCATCAGTGAGTCTATCCGGACAGGGAAGGACTATGGCTACACCTTC.